Detailed here is one TCR beta chain. Its antigen is unknown. These data come from a study of blood T cells in healthy people across ages. Combining a sample-barcoded 5' primer with a J-beta primer mix, a second PCR ran for about 7 to 11 cycles. A minimum of 2.5 million CDR3-containing paired-end reads was obtained for each sample. MiXCR, applied by TCRdb to the 5' RACE reads, yields one record per CDR3 protein. The table has approximately 780,000 distinct CDR3 sequences, roughly 25% seen once. Regarding the study as a whole: Considered underestimates were the diversity estimates obtained from one million T cells.

Germline lookup yields CDR1 SGDLS and CDR2 YYNGEE. J was trimmed by 0 bases and V by 2 bases; bases with no gene match: 7. The CDR3 consists of 16 residues. This sample was also put to use in a study of T cells of mothers and their children. That source adds: Donation came from a few healthy Caucasian mothers together with their six children.

This clonotype was obtained from a boy aged 10-17 years in good health. V usage is TRBV9 and J usage is TRBJ1-2; 7 bases are a match to TRBD1. Specimen: blood. The CDR3 region is CASSVGDRPSNYGYTF. The DNA of the CDR3 is TGTGCCAGCAGCGTTGGGGACAGACCTTCTAACTATGGCTACACCTTC.